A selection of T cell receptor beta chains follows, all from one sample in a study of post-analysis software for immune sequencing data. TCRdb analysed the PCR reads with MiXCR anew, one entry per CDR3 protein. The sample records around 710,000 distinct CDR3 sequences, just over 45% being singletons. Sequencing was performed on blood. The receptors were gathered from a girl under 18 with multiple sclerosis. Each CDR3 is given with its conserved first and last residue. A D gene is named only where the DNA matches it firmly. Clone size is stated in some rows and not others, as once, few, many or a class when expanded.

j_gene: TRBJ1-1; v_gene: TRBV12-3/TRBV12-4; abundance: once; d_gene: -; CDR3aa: CASSFVSHNTEAFF; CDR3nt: TGTGCCAGCAGTTTTGTTTCCCACAACACTGAAGCTTTCTTT
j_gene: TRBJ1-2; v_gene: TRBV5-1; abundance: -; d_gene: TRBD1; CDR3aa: CASSLTPGQVGSGYTF; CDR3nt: TGCGCCAGCAGCCTGACCCCTGGACAGGTCGGGAGTGGCTACACCTTC
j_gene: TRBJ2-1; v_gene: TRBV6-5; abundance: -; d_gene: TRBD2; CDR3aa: CASSYSPSGRNEQFF; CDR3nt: TGTGCCAGCAGTTACAGTCCTAGCGGGAGAAATGAGCAGTTCTTC
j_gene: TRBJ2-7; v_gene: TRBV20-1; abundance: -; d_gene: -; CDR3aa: CSARDLERSSSYEQYF; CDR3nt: TGCAGTGCTAGAGATCTCGAGCGGTCAAGCTCCTACGAGCAGTACTTC
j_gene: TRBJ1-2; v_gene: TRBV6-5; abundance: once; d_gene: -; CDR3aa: CASSYKRPYGYTF; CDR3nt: TGTGCCAGCAGTTACAAGAGACCCTATGGCTACACCTTC
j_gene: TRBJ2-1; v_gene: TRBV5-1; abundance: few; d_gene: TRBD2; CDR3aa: CASSLGSGITYNEQFF; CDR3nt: TGCGCCAGCAGCTTGGGTAGCGGGATAACCTACAATGAGCAGTTCTTC
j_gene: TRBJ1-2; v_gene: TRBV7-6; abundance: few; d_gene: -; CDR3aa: CASSTTTGLEGYTF; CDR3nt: TGTGCCAGCAGCACCACGACAGGACTGGAGGGCTACACCTTC
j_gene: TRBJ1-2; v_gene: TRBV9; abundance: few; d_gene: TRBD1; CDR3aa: CASSATGTGGYTF; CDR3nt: TGTGCCAGCAGCGCTACCGGGACAGGTGGCTACACCTTC
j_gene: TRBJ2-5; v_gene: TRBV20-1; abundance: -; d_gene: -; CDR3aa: CSARDQSRPYQETQYF; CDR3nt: TGCAGTGCTAGAGATCAATCGCGGCCTTACCAAGAGACCCAGTACTTC
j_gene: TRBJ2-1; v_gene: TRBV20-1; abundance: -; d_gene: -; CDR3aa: CSARMADHQEFYNEQFF; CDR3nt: TGCAGTGCTAGAATGGCGGACCACCAGGAGTTTTACAATGAGCAGTTCTTC
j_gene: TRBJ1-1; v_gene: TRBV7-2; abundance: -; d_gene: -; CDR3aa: CASSLQVWNTEAFF; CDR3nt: TGTGCCAGCAGCTTACAAGTTTGGAACACTGAAGCTTTCTTT
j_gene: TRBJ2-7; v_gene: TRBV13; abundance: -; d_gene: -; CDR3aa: CASSLGRGTYEQYF; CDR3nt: TGTGCCAGCAGCCTTGGTAGGGGTACCTACGAGCAGTACTTC